This TCR beta chain was captured by sequencing in a study of blood T cell repertoires in COVID-19. Data came from immunoSEQ multiplex PCR; TCRdb stores just in-frame clones and leaves some out. In the table there are some 200,000 clones, 70% to 90% of which are singletons. CDR3 size: 15 residues. V lost 6 bases, J lost 0 bases, and 12 bases lay in between. Germline V CDR1 and CDR2: SGHAT, FQNNGV. The sample taken for sequencing was peripheral blood. The TCR comes from an elderly man with acute or convalescent COVID-19. The chain uses TRBV11-2 and TRBJ2-1; D is possibly TRBD1 (6 bases). This chain's CDR3 is CASRVTGGSYNEQFF. The CDR3 nucleotides are TGTGCCAGCAGGGTGACAGGAGGCTCCTACAATGAGCAGTTCTTC. Full variable domain (missing parts from reference TRBV11-2 and TRBJ2-1): EAGVAQSPRYKIIEKRQSVAFWCNPISGHATLYWYQQILGQGPKLLIQFQNNGVVDDSQLPKDRFSAERLKGVDSTLKIQPAKLEDSAVYLCASRVTGGSYNEQFFGPGTRLTVL.